Presented here are 2 T cell receptor beta chains from one specimen sequenced in a study of Ad26.COV2.S vaccination and SARS-CoV-2 variants. Using immunoSEQ multiplex PCR, the repertoire was profiled, and TCRdb retains in-frame clones only, with some absent. The table includes about 350,000 clones, 90% to 95% detected once. Source: peripheral blood, taken after recovery from COVID-19. These TCRs come from a human donor who had recovered from COVID-19.

The chain is built from TRBV7-2 and TRBJ2-1; TRBD2 might be the D (5 bases). The CDR3 extends over 15 amino acids. Germline V gene data show CDR1 as SGHTA and CDR2 as FQGNSA. Trimming took 3 bases from V and 5 from J, leaving 14 bases between them. The CDR3 here is CASSFSPSRHNEQFF. The DNA for the CDR3 is TGTGCCAGCAGCTTCTCACCTAGCCGGCACAATGAGCAGTTCTTC. The full variable domain, in which reference TRBV7-2 and TRBJ2-1 provide the parts outside the CDR3, is GAGVSQSPSNKVTEKGKDVELRCDPISGHTALYWYRQSLGQGLEFLIYFQGNSAPDKSGLPSDRFSAERTGGSVSTLTIQRTQQEDSAVYLCASSFSPSRHNEQFFGPGTRLTVL.

CDR3 nucleotide sequence: TGTGCCAGCAAACTAGGGGAGACCCAGTACTTC. It is translated as CASKLGETQYF. This sequence joins TRBV6-5 and TRBJ2-5; tentatively, D is TRBD2 (5 bases). Trimming removed 7 bases at V and 5 bases at J, with 8 bases between. The CDR3 contains 11 residues. Germline V lookup: CDR1 MNHEY, CDR2 SVGAGI.